What follows is one TCR beta chain and its context. What it binds is not known. Disease duration was under 3 months in the ophthalmopathy patients, who also had a Clinical Activity Score of at least 3 and a NOSPECS grade of at least 4. Uncontrolled infection, other autoimmune disease, pregnancy or lactation led to exclusion. PBMCs came from more than 9 ml fresh peripheral blood. This record comes from a study of T cells in Graves' hyperthyroidism and ophthalmopathy. Study conclusions and caveats: Most thyroid clonotypes expanded above 0.001 were also detected in blood.

This CDR3 spans 15 amino acids. V dropped 2 bases and J dropped 8 bases, with 17 bases sitting between them. CDR1 and CDR2 (germline): SGDLS, YYNGEE. The TCR beta CDR3 regions underwent amplification using RNA transcripts as the source. With the HTBI primer set, the TCR CDR3 went through a first round of RT-PCR. TCRdb fed the multiplex PCR reads into MiXCR, producing one record per CDR3 protein. The table shows some 570,000 distinct CDR3 sequences, with 14% occurring only once. V is TRBV9 and J is TRBJ2-1, with a possible D match to TRBD2 (6 bases). The receptor was isolated from a woman aged 18-29 years with Graves' ophthalmopathy. The specimen was blood. The CDR3 is CASSVKRVYLDEQFF. In DNA form, the CDR3 reads TGTGCCAGCAGCGTTAAGCGGGTGTATCTCGATGAGCAGTTCTTC.